This T cell receptor beta chain was observed in a study of cytomegalovirus exposure and HLA in healthy donors. Details on this clone: Its antigen is currently unknown.

Use of 60 Vbeta and 13 Jbeta primers characterized the PCR. Sequencing used immunoSEQ multiplex PCR; TCRdb keeps in-frame clones, though not all of them. The repertoire includes 95,000 to 150,000 clones, about two thirds of them detected once, and nearly 8.5% sits in the top ten. The study, taken as a whole, reports: Most TCRs appeared rarely, but some public TCRs recurred in many donors. Researchers left out some V segments, among them TRBV6-2 and TRBV6-3, as indistinguishable.

The ends lost 5 bases at V and 4 bases at J; junction bases unmatched: 3. This CDR3 region has 14 residues. Germline lookup yields CDR1 SGHVS and CDR2 FQNEAQ. The genes are TRBV7-8 and TRBJ1-5; 9 bases are shared with TRBD1. This sequence originates from a middle-aged woman in good health and CMV-seropositive. Sequencing used PBMCs. The CDR3 sequence is CASSPDRGNQPQHF. The CDR3 DNA is TGTGCCAGCAGCCCGGACAGGGGAAATCAGCCCCAGCATTTT.